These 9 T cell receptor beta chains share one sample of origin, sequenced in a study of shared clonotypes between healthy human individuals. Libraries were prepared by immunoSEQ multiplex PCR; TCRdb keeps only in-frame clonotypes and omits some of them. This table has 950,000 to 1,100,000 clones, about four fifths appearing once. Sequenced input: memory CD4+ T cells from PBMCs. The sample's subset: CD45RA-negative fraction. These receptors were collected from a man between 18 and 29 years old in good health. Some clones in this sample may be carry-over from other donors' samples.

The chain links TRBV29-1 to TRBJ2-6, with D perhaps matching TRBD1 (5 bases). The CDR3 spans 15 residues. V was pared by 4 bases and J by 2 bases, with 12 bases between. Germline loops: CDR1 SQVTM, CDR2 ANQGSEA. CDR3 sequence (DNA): TGCAGCGTTGGATTTAGGGGAACTGGGGCCAACGTCCTGACTTTC. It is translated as CSVGFRGTGANVLTF. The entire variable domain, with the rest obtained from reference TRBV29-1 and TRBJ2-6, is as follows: SAVISQKPSRDICQRGTSLTIQCQVDSQVTMMFWYRQQPGQSLTLIATANQGSEATYESGFVIDKFPISRPNLTFSTLTVSNMSPEDSSIYLCSVGFRGTGANVLTFGAGSRLTVL.

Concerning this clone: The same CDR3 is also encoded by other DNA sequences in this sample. Here the CDR3 DNA reads TGTGCCAGCAGGGGGGGCACAGATACGCAGTATTTT. It yields the protein CASRGGTDTQYF. The J gene is TRBJ2-3, the V gene TRBV5-4, with D possibly called TRBD1 or TRBD2 (5 bases each). Per the germline V gene, CDR1 is SGHNT and CDR2 is YYREEE (reference sequence). V was clipped by 5 bases and J by 1 base, with 5 bases between them. This CDR3 comprises 12 residues.

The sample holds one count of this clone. The CDR3 nucleotides are TGTGCCAGCAGTCCCGGGACGCCCAGAATGGAAAGGCAGTACTTC. Its translation: CASSPGTPRMERQYF. The chain combines TRBV6-5 with TRBJ2-7, with D perhaps TRBD1 or TRBD2 (5 bases each). Deletions cut 5 bases from V and 9 bases from J, with 23 bases between. This CDR3 region has 15 residues. Germline V gives CDR1 MNHEY, CDR2 SVGAGI.

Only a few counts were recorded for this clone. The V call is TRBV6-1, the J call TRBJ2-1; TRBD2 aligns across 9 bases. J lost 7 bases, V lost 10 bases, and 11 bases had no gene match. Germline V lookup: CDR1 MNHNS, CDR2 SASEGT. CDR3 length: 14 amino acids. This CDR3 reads CATLSGGLGNEQFF. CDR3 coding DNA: TGTGCCACACTTAGCGGGGGCTTAGGGAATGAGCAGTTCTTC.

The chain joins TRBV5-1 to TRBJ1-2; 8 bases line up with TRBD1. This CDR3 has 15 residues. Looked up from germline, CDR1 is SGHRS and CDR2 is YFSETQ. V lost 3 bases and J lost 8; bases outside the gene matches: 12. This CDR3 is CASSSMARGLGGYTF. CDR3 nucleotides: TGCGCCAGCAGCTCGATGGCCAGGGGGCTCGGCGGCTACACCTTC.

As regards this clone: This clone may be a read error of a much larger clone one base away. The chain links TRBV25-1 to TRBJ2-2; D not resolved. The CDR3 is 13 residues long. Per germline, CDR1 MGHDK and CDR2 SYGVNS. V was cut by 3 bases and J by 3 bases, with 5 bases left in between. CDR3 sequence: CASSDRYTGELFF. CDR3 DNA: TGTGCCAGCAGTGACAGGTACACCGGGGAGCTGTTTTTT.

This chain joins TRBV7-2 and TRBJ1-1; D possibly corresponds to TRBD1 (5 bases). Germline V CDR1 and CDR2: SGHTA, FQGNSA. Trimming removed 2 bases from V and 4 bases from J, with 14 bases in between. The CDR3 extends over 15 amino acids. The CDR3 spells CASSLQGRGRTEAFF. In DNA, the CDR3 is TGTGCCAGCAGCTTACAGGGAAGAGGACGCACTGAAGCTTTCTTT.

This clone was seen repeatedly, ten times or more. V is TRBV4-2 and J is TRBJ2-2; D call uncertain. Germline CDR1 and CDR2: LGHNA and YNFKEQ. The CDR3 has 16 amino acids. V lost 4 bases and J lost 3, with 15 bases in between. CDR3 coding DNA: TGTGCCAGCAGCCCGAGTAGTACTCCCGACACCGGGGAGCTGTTTTTT. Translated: CASSPSSTPDTGELFF.

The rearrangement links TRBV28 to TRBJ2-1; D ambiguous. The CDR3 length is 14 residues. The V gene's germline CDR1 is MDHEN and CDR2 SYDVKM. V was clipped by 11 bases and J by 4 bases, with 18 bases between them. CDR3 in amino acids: CAHTAEKGYNEQFF. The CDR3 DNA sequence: TGTGCCCATACGGCGGAAAAAGGTTACAATGAGCAGTTCTTC.